This T cell receptor (beta chain) was captured in a study of T-cell reconstitution after alpha-beta-depleted transplantation in children. Preparation of the TCRbeta library was carried out with unique molecular identifiers. In TCRdb, the PCR reads were re-called with MiXCR into one record per CDR3 protein. This sample has 190,000 or so distinct CDR3 sequences, with about 6.4% found just once. The table lists this clonotype with many counts. This TCR was sampled from a human donor who donated a stem cell graft to a child with Wiskott-Aldrich syndrome. This sample comprised PBMCs from the stem cell graft donor, obtained from the stem cell graft.

CDR3 DNA: TGTGCCAGCAGTTATGGACAGTTGAACACTGAAGCTTTCTTT. It translates to CASSYGQLNTEAFF. The J gene is TRBJ1-1, the V gene TRBV6-5, with D possibly being TRBD1 (6 bases). CDR3 length: 14 amino acids. The V end was cut by 3 bases, the J end by 0 bases, with 8 bases between. Germline V CDR1 and CDR2: MNHEY, SVGAGI.